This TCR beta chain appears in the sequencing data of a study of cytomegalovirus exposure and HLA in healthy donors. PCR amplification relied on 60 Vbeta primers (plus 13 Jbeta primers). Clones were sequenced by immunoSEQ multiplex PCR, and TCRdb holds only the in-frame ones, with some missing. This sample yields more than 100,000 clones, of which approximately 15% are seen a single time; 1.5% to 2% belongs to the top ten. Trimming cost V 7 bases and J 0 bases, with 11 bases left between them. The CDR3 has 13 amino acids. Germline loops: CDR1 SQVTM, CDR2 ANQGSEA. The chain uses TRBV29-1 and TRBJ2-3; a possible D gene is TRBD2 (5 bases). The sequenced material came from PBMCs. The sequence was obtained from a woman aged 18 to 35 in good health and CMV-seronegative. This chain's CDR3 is CSAKGASTDTQYF. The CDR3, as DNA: TGCAGCGCCAAGGGAGCTAGCACAGATACGCAGTATTTT.